The clone carrying this T cell receptor beta chain has more than one count but fewer than ten. What it binds is not known. These data belong to a study of cytomegalovirus exposure and HLA in healthy donors. Findings and limits, study-wide: Three CMV-associated chains proved CMV antigen-specific in vitro. Investigators reported some 150 TCR beta chains as tied to cytomegalovirus. The classifier was said to identify cytomegalovirus status with high specificity and sensitivity.

The donors belonged to the roughly 110-subject validation cohort, separate from the roughly 650-subject first cohort. Germline V gives CDR1 WNHNN, CDR2 SYGVQD (reference sequence). V lost 8 bases and J lost 6; bases outside the gene matches: 13. The CDR3 consists of 17 residues. Sequenced by immunoSEQ multiplex PCR; TCRdb stores in-frame clones only, minus some. The sample contains approximately 240,000 clones, 75% to 95% of which appear only once. The V gene is TRBV10-1, the J gene TRBJ2-2; the match to TRBD1 covers 12 bases. Sequencing input: PBMCs. This TCR came from a young woman in good health and CMV-seronegative. The CDR3 DNA reads as TGCGCCAGCGGATCCCCAGGGACAGGGGGCGCCTCCGGGGAGCTGTTTTTT. It yields the protein CASGSPGTGGASGELFF.